Below, one T cell receptor (beta chain) is given with its context. Its antigen is currently unknown. This sample was taken from a study of cytomegalovirus exposure and HLA in healthy donors. Whole-study results and caveats: A later analysis reported that several of the most significant clusters appeared to be linked to common viral pathogens, among them Epstein-Barr virus.

PCR employed 60 Vbeta and 13 Jbeta primers. The table came from immunoSEQ multiplex PCR; TCRdb's copy has only in-frame clones and leaves some out. The table shows over 65,000 clones, with around 73% occurring only once. CDR3 length equals 15 residues. CDR1 is MNHNS, CDR2 SASEGT, per germline. The ends were cut back, 5 bases at V and 5 bases at J, with 17 bases in the middle. The source of this sequence is a man aged 45 to 65 in good health and CMV-seronegative. The chain uses TRBV6-1 and TRBJ2-3; D gene ambiguous. The sequencing input was PBMCs. CDR3 bases: TGTGCCAGCAGTCCTGGGTGGGCCGTGGGAGATACGCAGTATTTT. Translating gives CASSPGWAVGDTQYF.